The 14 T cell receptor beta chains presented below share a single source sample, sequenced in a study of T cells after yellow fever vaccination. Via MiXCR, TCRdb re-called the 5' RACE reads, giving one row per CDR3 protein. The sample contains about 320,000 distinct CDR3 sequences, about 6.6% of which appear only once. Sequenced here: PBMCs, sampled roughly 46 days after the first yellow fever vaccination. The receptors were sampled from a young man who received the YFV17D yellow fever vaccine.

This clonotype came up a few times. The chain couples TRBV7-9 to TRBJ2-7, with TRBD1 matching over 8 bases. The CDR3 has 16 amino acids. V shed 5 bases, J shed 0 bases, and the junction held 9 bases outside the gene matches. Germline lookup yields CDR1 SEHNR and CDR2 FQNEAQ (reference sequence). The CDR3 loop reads CASSGYRGSSSYEQYF. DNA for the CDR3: TGTGCCAGCAGCGGGTACAGGGGGTCCAGCTCCTACGAGCAGTACTTC.

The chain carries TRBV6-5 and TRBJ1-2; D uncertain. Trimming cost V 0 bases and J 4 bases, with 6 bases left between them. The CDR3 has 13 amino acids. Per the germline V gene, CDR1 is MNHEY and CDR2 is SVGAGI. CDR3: CASSYSGFYGYTF. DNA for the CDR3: TGTGCCAGCAGTTACTCAGGATTCTATGGCTACACCTTC.

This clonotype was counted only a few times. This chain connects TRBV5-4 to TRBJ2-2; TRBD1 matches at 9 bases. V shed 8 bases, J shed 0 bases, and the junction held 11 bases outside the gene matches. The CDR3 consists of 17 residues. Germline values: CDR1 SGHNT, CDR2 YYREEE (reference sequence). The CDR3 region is CASRSPGQGSNTGELFF. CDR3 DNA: TGTGCCAGTAGATCCCCGGGACAGGGCTCGAACACCGGGGAGCTGTTTTTT.

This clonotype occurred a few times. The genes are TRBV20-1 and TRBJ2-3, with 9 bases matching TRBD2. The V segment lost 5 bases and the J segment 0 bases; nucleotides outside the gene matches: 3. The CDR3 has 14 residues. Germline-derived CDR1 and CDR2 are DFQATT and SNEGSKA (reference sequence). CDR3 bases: TGCAGTGCTGGGCTAGCGGGGAGCACAGATACGCAGTATTTT. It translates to CSAGLAGSTDTQYF.

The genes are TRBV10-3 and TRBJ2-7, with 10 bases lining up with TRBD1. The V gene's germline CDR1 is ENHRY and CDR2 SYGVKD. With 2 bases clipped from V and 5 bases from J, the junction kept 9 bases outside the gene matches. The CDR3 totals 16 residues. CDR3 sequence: CAISEEVDRGIHEQYV. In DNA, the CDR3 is TGTGCCATCAGTGAGGAAGTGGACAGGGGGATCCACGAGCAGTACGTC.

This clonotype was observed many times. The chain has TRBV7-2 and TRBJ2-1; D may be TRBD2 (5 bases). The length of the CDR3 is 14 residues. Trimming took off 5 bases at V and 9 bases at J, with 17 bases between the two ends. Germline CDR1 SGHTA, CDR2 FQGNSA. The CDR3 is CASSPDGVRGEQFF. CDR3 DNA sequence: TGTGCCAGCAGCCCAGACGGGGTACGAGGTGAGCAGTTCTTC.

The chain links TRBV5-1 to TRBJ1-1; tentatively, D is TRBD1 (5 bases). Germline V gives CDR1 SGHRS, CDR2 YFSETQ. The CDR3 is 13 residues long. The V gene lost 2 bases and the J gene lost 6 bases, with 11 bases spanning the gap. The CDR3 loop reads CASSFKGAAEAFF. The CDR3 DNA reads TGCGCCAGCAGCTTCAAAGGGGCGGCTGAAGCTTTCTTT. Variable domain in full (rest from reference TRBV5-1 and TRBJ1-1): KAGVTQTPRYLIKTRGQQVTLSCSPISGHRSVSWYQQTPGQGLQFLFEYFSETQRNKGNFPGRFSGRQFSNSRSEMNVSTLELGDSALYLCASSFKGAAEAFFGQGTRLTVV.

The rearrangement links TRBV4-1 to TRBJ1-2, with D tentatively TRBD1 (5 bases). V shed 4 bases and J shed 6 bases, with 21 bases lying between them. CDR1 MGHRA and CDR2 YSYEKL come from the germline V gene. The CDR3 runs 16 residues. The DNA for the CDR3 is TGCGCCAGCAGCCCCAAAAGCGGGACTTTCGACGATGGCTACACCTTC. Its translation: CASSPKSGTFDDGYTF.

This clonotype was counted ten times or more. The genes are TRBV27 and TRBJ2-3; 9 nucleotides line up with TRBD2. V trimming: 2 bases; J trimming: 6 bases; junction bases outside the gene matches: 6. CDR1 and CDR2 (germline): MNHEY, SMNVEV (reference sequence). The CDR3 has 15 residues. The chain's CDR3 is CASSLTAGGPDTQYF. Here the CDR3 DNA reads TGTGCCAGCAGTTTAACGGCGGGGGGGCCTGATACGCAGTATTTT.

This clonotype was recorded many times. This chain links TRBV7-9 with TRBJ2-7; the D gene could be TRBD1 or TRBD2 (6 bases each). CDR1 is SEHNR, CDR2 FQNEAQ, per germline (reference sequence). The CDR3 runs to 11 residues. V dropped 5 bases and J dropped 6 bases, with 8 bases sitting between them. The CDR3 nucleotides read TGTGCCAGCAGCGAGGGGGGCGAGCAGTACTTC. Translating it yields CASSEGGEQYF.

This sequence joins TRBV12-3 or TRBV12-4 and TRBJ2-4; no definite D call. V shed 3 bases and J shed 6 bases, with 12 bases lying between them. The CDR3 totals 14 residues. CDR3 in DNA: TGTGCCAGCAGTTTGGAAACCGTCGGAAACATTCAGTACTTC. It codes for CASSLETVGNIQYF.

CDR3 in amino acids: CASSLGTHHQETQYF. CDR3 nucleotide sequence: TGCGCCAGCAGCTTGGGGACACACCATCAAGAGACCCAGTACTTC. The V gene is TRBV5-1, the J gene TRBJ2-5; possibly TRBD1 for D (5 bases). V gave up 0 bases and J gave up 2 bases, with 11 bases separating them. Germline-derived CDR1 and CDR2 are SGHRS and YFSETQ. The CDR3 is 15 amino acids.

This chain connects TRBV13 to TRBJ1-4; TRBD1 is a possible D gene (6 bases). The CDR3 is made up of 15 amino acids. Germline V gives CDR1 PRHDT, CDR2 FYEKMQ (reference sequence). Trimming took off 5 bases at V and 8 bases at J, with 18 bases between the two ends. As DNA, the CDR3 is TGTGCCAGCAGCCGCACAGGGTCCCCGTGGGAAAAACTGTTTTTT. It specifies CASSRTGSPWEKLFF.

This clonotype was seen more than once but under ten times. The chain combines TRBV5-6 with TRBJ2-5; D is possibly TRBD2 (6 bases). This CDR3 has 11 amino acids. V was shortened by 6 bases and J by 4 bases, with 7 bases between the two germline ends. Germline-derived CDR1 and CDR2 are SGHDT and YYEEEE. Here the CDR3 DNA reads TGTGCCAGCAAGCGGGCAGAGACCCAGTACTTC. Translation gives CASKRAETQYF.